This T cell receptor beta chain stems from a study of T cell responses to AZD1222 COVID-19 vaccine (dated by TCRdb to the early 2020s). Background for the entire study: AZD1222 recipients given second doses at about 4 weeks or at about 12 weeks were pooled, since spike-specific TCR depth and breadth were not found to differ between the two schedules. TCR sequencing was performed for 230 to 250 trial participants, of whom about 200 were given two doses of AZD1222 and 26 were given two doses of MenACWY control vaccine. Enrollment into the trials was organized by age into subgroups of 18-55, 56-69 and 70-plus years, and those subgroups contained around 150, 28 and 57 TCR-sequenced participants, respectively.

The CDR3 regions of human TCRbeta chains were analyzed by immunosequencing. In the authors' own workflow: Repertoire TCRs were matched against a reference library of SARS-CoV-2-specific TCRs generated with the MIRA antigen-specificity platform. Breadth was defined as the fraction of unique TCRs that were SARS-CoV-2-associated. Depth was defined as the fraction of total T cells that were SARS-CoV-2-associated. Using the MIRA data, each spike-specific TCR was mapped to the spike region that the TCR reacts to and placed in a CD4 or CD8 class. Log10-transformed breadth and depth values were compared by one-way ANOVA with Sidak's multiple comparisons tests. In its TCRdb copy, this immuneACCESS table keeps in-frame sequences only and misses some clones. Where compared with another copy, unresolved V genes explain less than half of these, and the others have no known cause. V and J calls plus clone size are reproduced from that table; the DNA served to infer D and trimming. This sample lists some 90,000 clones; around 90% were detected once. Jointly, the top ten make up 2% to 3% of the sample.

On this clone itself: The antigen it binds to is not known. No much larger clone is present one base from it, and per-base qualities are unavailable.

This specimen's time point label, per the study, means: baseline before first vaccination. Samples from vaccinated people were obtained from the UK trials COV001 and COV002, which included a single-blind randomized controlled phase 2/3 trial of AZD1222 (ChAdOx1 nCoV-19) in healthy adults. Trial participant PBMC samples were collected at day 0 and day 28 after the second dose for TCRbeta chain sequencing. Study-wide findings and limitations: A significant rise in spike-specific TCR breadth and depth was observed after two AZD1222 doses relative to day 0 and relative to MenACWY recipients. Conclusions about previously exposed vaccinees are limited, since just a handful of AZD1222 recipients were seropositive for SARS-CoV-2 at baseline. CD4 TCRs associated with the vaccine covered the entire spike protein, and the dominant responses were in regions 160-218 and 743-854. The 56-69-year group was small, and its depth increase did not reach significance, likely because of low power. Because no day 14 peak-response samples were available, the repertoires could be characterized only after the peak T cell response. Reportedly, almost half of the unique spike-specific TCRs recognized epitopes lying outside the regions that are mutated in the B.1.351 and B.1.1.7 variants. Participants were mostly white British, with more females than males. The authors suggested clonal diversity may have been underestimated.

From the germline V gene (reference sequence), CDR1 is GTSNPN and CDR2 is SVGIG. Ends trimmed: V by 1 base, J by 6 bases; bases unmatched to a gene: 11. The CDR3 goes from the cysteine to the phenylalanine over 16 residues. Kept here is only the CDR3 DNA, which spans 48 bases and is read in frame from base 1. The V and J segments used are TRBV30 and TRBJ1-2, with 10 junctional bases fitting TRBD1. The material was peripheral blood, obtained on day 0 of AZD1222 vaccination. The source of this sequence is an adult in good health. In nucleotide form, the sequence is TGTGCCTGGAGTGAAATCACCGCGGACAGGGGGGATGGCTACACCTTC. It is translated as CAWSEITADRGDGYTF.